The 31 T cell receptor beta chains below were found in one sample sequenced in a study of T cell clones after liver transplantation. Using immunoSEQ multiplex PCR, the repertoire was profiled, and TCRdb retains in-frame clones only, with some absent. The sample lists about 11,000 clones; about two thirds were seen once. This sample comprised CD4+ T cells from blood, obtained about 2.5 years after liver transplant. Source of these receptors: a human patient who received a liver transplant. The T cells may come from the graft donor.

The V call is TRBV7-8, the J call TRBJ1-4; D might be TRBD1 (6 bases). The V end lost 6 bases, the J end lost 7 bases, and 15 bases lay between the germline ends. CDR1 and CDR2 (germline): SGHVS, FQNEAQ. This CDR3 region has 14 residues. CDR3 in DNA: TGTGCCAGCAGGTGGACAGTGGGCCTTGAAAAACTGTTTTTT. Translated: CASRWTVGLEKLFF.

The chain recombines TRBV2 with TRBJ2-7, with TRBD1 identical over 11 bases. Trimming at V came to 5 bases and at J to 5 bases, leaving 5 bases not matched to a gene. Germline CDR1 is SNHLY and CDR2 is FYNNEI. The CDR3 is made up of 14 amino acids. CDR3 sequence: CASSKDRGLDEQYF. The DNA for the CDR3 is TGTGCCAGCAGTAAGGACAGGGGGCTCGACGAGCAGTACTTC.

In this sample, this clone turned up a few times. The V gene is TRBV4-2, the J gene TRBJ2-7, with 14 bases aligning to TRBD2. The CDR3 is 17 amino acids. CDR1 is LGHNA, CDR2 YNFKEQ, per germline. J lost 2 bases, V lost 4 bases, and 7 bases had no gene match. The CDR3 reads CASSPPGLAGDAYEQYF. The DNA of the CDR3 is TGTGCCAGCAGCCCCCCGGGACTAGCGGGGGACGCCTACGAGCAGTACTTC.

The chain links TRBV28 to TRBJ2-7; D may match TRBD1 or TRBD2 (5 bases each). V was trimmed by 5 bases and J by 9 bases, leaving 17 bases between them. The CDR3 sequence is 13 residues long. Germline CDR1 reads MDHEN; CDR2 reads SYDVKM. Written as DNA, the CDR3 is TGTGCCAGCAGTCCCCCCTTGGGGGTTGGGCAGTACTTC. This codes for CASSPPLGVGQYF.

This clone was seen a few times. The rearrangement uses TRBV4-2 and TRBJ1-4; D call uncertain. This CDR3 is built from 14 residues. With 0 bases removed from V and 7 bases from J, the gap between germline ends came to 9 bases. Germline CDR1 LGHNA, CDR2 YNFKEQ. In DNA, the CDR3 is TGTGCCAGCAGCCAAGAAGAAAGGGCTGAAAAACTGTTTTTT. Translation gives CASSQEERAEKLFF.

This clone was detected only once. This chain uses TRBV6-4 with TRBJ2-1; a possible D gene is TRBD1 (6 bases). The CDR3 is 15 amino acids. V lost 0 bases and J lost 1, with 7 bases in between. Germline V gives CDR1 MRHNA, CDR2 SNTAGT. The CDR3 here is CASSDSQGSYNEQFF. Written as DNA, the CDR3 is TGTGCCAGCAGTGACTCGCAGGGGTCCTACAATGAGCAGTTCTTC.

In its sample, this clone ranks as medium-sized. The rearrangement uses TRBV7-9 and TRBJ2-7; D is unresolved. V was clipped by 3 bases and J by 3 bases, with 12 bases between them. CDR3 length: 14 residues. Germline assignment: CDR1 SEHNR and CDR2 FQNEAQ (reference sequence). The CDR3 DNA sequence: TGTGCCAGCAGCTTGACGAACACGGGCTACGAGCAGTACTTC. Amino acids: CASSLTNTGYEQYF.

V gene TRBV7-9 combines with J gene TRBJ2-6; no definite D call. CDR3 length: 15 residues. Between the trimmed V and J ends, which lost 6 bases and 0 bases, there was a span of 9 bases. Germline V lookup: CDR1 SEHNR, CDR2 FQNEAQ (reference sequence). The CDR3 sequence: CASSTQISGANVLTF. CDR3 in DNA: TGTGCCAGCAGTACTCAGATCTCTGGGGCCAACGTCCTGACTTTC.

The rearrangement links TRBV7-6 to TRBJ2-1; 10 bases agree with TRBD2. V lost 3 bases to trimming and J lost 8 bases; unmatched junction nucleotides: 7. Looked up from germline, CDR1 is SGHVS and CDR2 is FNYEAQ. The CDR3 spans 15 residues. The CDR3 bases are TGTGCCAGCAGCTTGGAAGCGGGGGGGCCGGATGAGCAGTTCTTC. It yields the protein CASSLEAGGPDEQFF.

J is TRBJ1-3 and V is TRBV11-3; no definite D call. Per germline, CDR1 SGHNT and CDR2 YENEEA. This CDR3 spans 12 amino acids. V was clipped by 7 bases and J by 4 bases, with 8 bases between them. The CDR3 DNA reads TGTGCCAGCACCGATTCGGGAAACACCATATATTTT. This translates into CASTDSGNTIYF.

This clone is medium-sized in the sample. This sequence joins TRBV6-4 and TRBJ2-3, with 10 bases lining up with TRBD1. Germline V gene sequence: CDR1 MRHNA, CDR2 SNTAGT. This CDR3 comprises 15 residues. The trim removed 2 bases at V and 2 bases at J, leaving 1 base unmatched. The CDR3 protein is CASSDGTGATDTQYF. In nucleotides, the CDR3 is TGTGCCAGCAGTGACGGGACAGGGGCCACAGATACGCAGTATTTT.

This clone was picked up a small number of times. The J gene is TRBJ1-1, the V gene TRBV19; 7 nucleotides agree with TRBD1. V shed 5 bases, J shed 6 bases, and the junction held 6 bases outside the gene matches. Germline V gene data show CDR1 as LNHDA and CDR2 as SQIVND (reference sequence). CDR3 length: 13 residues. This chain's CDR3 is CASSDTGEAEAFF. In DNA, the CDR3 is TGTGCCAGTAGTGACACAGGGGAGGCTGAAGCTTTCTTT.

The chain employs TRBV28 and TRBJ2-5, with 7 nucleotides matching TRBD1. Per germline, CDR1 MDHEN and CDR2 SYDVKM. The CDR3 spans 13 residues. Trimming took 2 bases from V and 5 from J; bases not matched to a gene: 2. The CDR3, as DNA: TGTGCCAGCAGTTTACAGGGGGACGAGACCCAGTACTTC. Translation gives CASSLQGDETQYF.

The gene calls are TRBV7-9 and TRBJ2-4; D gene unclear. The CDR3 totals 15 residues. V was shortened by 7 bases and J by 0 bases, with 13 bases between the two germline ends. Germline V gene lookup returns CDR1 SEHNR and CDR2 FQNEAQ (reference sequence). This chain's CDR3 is CASIWRCLAKNIQYF. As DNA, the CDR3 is TGTGCCAGCATCTGGCGGTGCCTAGCCAAAAACATTCAGTACTTC.

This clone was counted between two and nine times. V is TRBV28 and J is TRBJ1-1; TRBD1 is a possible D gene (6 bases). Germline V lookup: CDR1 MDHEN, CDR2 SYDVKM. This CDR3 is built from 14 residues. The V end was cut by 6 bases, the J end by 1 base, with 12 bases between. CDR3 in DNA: TGTGCCAGCAGCAACAGGGTAAGGAACACTGAAGCTTTCTTT. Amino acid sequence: CASSNRVRNTEAFF.

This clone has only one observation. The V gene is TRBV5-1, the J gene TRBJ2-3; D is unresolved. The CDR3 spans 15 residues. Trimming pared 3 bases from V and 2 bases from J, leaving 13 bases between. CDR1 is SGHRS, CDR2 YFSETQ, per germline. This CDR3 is CASSYMGYDTDTQYF. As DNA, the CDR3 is TGCGCCAGCAGCTACATGGGATACGACACAGATACGCAGTATTTT.

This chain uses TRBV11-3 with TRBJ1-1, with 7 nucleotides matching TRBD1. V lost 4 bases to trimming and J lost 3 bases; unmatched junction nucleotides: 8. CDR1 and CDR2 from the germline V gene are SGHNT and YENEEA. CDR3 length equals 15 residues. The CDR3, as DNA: TGTGCCAGCAGCTCGACAGGGCTCGGGGACACTGAAGCTTTCTTT. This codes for CASSSTGLGDTEAFF. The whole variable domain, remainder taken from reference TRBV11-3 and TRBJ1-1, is EAGVVQSPRYKIIEKKQPVAFWCNPISGHNTLYWYLQNLGQGPELLIRYENEEAVDDSQLPKDRFSAERLKGVDSTLKIQPAELGDSAVYLCASSSTGLGDTEAFFGQGTRLTVV.

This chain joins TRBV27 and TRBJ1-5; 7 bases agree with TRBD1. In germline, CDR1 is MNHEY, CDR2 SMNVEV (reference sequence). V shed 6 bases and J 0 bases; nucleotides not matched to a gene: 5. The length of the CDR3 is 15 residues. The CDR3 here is CASRPTGNSNQPQHF. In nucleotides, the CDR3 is TGTGCCAGCAGACCGACAGGGAATAGCAATCAGCCCCAGCATTTT.

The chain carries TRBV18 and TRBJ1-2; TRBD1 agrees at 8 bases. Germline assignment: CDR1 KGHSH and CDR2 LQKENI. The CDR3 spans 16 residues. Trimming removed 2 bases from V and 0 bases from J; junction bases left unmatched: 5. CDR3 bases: TGTGCCAGCTCACCAGGGACAGGCTATACTAACTATGGCTACACCTTC. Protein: CASSPGTGYTNYGYTF.

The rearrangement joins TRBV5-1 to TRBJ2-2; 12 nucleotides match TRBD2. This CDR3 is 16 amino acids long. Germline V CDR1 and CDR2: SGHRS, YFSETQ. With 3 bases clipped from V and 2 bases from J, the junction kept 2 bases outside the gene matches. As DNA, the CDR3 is TGCGCCAGCAGCTCCGGACTAGCGGGAAACACCGGGGAGCTGTTTTTT. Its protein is CASSSGLAGNTGELFF.

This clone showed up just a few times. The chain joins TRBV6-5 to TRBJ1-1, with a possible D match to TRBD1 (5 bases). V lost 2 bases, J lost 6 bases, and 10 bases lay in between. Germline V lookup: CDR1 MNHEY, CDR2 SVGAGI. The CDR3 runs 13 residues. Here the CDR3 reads CASSYQGSAEAFF. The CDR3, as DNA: TGTGCCAGCAGTTACCAGGGCTCGGCTGAAGCTTTCTTT.

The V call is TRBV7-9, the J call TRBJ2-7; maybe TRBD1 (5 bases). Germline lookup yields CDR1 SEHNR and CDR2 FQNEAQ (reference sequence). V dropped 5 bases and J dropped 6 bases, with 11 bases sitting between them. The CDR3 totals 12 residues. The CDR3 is CASSPNRFEQYF. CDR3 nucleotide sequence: TGTGCCAGCAGCCCTAACAGGTTCGAGCAGTACTTC.

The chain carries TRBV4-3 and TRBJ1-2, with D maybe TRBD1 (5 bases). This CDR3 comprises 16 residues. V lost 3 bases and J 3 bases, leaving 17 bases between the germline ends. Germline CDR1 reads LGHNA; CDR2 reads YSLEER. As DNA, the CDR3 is TGCGCCAGCAGCCAGGAAAGGGGTGCCCTTCACTATGGCTACACCTTC. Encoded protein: CASSQERGALHYGYTF.

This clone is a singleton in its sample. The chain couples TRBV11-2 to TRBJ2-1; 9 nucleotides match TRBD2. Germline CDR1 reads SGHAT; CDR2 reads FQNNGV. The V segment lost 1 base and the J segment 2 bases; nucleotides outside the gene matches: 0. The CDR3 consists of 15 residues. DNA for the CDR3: TGTGCCAGCAGCTTAGTAGCGGGAGCCTACAATGAGCAGTTCTTC. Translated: CASSLVAGAYNEQFF.

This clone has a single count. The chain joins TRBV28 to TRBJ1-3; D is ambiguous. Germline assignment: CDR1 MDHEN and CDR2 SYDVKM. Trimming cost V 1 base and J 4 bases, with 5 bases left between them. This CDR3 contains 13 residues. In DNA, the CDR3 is TGTGCCAGCAGTTTATTACAGGGAAACACCATATATTTT. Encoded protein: CASSLLQGNTIYF.

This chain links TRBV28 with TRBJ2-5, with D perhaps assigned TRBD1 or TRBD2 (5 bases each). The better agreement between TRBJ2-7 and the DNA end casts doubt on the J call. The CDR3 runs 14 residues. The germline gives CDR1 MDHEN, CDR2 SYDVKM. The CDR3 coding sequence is TGTGCCAGCAGTTTCCGGGACGGGACCTACGAGCAGTACTTC. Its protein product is CASSFRDGTYEQYF.

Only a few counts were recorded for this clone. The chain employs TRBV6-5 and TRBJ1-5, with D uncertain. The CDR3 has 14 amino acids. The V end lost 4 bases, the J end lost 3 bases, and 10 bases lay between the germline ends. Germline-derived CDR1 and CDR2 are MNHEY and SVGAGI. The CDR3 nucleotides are TGTGCCAGCAGTTTGACGCACTTCAATCAGCCCCAGCATTTT. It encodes CASSLTHFNQPQHF.

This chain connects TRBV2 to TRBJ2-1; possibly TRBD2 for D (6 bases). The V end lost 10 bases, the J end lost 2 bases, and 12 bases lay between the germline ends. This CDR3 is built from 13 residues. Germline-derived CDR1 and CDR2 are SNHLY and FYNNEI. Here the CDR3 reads CAITGGAYNEQFF. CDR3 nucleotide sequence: TGTGCCATCACTGGCGGGGCCTACAATGAGCAGTTCTTC. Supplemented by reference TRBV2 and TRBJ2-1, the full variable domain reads EPEVTQTPSHQVTQMGQEVILRCVPISNHLYFYWYRQILGQKVEFLVSFYNNEISEKSEIFDDQFSVERPDGSNFTLKIRSTKLEDSAMYFCAITGGAYNEQFFGPGTRLTVL.

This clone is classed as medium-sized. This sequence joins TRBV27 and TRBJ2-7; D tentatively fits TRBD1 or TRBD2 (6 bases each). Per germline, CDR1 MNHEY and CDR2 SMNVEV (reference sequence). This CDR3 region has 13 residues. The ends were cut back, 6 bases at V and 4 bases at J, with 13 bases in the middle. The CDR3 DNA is TGTGCCAGCAGCCCACAGGGAGGATACGAGCAGTACGTC. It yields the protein CASSPQGGYEQYV.

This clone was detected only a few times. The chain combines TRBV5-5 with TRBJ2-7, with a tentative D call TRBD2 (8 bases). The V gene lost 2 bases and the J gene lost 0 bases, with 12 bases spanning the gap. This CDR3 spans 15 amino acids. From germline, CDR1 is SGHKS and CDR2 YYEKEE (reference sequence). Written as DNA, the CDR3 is TGTGCCAGCAGCTTCGGGGGGGACAGCTCCTACGAGCAGTACGTC. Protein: CASSFGGDSSYEQYV.

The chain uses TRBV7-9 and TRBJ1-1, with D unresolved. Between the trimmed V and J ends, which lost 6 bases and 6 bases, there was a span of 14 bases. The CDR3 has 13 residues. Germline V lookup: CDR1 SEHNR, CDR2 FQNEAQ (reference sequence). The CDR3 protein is CASSFMAIPEAFF. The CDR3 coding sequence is TGTGCCAGCAGTTTCATGGCGATCCCTGAAGCTTTCTTT.